This TCR beta chain was profiled in a study of shared clonotypes between healthy human individuals. The wider study: Donors, aged 18 to 49, were a couple of women and a few men.

The CDR3 runs 18 residues. Per the germline V gene, CDR1 is SGHRS and CDR2 is YFSETQ. The junction had 16 bases not matched to a gene; V was cut back by 4 bases and J by 4 bases. Study-wide results and caveats: Across subsets, estimated richness was generally greater for naive than for memory populations.

Of note for this clone: Its antigen is unknown.

Using immunoSEQ multiplex PCR, the repertoire was profiled, and TCRdb retains in-frame clones only, with some absent. The sample lists approximately 2,000,000 clones; under 95% were seen once. The chain has TRBV5-1 and TRBJ2-2; 7 bases are a match to TRBD2. Input material: naive CD4+ T cells from PBMCs. Specified subset: CD45RA+ positively selected. This TCR came from a man aged 18-30 years in good health. Some clones in this sample may be carry-over from other donors' samples. This CDR3 reads CASSLRPTAGWPTGELFF. The CDR3, as DNA: TGCGCCAGCAGCCTTCGTCCGACAGCGGGATGGCCCACCGGGGAGCTGTTTTTT.